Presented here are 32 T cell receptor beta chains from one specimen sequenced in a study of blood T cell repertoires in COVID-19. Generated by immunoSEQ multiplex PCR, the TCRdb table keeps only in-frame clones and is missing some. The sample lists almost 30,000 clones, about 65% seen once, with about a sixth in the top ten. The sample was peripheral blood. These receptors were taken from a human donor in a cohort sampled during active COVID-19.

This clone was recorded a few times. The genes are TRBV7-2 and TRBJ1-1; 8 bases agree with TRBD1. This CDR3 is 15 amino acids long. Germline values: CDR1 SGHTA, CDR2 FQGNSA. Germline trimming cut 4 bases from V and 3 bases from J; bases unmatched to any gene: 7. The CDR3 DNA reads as TGTGCCAGCAGCTCGTCAGGGGGCAGAGACACTGAAGCTTTCTTT. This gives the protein CASSSSGGRDTEAFF.

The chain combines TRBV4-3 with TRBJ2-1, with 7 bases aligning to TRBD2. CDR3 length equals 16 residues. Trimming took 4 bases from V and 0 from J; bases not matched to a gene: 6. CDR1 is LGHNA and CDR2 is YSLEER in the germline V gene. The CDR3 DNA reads TGCGCCAGCAGCCGTGGGGCGGGAGACTCCTACAATGAGCAGTTCTTC. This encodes CASSRGAGDSYNEQFF.

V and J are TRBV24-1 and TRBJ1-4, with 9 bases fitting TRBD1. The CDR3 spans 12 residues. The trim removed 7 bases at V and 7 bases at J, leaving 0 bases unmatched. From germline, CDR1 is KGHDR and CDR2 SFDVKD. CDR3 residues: CATRGQGEKLFF. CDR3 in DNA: TGTGCCACCAGGGGACAGGGTGAAAAACTGTTTTTT.

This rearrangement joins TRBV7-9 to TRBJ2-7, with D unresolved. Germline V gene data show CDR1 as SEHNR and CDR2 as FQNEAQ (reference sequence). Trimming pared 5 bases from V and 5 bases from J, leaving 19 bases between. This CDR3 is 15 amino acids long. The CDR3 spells CASSPWIGVQDEQYF. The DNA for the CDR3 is TGTGCCAGCAGCCCTTGGATCGGCGTTCAGGACGAGCAGTACTTC.

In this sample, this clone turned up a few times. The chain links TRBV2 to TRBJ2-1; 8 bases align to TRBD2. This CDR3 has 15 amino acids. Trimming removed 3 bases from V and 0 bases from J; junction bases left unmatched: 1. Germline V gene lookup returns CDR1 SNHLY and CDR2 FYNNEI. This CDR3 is CASSERGDSYNEQFF. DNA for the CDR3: TGTGCCAGCAGTGAGCGGGGGGACTCCTACAATGAGCAGTTCTTC.

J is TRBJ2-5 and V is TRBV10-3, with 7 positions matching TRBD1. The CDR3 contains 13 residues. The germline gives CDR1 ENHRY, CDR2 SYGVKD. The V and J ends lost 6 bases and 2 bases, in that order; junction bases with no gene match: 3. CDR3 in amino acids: CAISVTGQETQYF. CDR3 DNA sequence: TGTGCCATCAGCGTGACAGGGCAAGAGACCCAGTACTTC.

In DNA form, the CDR3 reads TGTGCCATCAGTGACAGGGGCGCGTACGAGCAGTACTTC. Protein sequence: CAISDRGAYEQYF. V usage is TRBV10-3 and J usage is TRBJ2-7, with D possibly being TRBD1 (6 bases). The CDR3 runs 13 residues. CDR1 is ENHRY and CDR2 is SYGVKD in the germline V gene. Trimming removed 3 bases at V and 4 bases at J, with 10 bases between.

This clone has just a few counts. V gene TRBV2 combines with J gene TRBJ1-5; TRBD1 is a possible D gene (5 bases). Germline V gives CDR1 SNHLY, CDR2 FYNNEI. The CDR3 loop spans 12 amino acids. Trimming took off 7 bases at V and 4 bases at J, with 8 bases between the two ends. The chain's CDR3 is CASKDSNQPQHF. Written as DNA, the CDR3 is TGTGCCAGCAAAGACAGTAATCAGCCCCAGCATTTT.

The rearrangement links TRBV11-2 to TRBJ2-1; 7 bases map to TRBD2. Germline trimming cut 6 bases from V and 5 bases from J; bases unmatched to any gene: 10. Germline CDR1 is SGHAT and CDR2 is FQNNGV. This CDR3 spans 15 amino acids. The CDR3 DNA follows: TGTGCCAGCAGACCCTGGTGGGGGGGAGACAATGAGCAGTTCTTC. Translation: CASRPWWGGDNEQFF. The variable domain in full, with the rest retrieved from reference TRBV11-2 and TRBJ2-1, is EAGVAQSPRYKIIEKRQSVAFWCNPISGHATLYWYQQILGQGPKLLIQFQNNGVVDDSQLPKDRFSAERLKGVDSTLKIQPAKLEDSAVYLCASRPWWGGDNEQFFGPGTRLTVL.

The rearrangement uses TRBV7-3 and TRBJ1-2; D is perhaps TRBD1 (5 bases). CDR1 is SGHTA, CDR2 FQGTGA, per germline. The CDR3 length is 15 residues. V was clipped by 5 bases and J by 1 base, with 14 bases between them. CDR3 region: CASSPKQGNNYGYTF. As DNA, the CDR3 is TGTGCCAGCAGCCCGAAGCAGGGAAATAACTATGGCTACACCTTC.

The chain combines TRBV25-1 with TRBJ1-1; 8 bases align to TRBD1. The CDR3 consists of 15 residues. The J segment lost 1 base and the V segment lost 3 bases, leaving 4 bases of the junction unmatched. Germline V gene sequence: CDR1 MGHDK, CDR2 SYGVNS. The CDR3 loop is CASSDLGTGNTEAFF. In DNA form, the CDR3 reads TGTGCCAGCAGTGACCTCGGGACAGGGAACACTGAAGCTTTCTTT.

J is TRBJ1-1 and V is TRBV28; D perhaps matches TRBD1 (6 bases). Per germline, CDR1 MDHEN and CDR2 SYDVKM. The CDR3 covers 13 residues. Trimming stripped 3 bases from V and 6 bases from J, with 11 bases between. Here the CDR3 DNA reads TGTGCCAGCAGTTTTAGAGGGGGTCCTGAAGCTTTCTTT. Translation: CASSFRGGPEAFF.

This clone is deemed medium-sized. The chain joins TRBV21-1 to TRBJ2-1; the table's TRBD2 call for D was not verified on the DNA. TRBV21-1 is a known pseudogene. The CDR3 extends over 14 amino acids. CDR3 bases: TGTGCCAGCAGCGACAGCGGGAGGGACAATGAGCAGTTCTTC. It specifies CASSDSGRDNEQFF.

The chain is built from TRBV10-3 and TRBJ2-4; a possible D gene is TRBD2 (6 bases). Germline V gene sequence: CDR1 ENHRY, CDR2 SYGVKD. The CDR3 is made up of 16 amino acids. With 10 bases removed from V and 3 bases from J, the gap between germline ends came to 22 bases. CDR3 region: CATKLGGTRDKNIQYF. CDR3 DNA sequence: TGTGCCACCAAGCTGGGGGGTACGAGGGACAAAAACATTCAGTACTTC.

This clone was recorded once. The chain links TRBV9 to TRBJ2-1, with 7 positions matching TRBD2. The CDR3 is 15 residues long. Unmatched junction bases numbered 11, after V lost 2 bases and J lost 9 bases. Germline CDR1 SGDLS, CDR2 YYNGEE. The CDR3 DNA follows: TGTGCCAGCAGCGTGGGGAGCGGGACGAAGAGTGAGCAGTTCTTC. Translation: CASSVGSGTKSEQFF.

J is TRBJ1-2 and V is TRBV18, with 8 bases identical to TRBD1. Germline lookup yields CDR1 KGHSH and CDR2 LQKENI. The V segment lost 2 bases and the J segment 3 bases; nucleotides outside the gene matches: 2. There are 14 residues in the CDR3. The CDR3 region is CASSPGTGDYGYTF. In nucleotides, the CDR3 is TGTGCCAGCTCACCAGGGACAGGTGACTATGGCTACACCTTC.

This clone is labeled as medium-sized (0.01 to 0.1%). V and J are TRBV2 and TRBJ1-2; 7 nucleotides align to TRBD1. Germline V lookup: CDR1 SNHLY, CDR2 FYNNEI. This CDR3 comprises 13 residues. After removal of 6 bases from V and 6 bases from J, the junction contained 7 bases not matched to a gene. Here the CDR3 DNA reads TGTGCCAGCAGGGTACAGGGGACCGATGGCTACACCTTC. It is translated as CASRVQGTDGYTF.

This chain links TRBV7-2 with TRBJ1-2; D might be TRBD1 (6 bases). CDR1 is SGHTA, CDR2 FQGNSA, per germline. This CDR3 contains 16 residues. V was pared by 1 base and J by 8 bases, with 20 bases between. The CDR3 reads CASSLVMRRGAGGYTF. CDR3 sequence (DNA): TGTGCCAGCAGCTTAGTAATGCGACGGGGGGCGGGCGGCTACACCTTC.

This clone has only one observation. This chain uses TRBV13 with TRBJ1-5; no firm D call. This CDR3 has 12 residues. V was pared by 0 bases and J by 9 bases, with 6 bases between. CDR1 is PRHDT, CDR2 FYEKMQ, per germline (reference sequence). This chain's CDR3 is CASSLGVGPQHF. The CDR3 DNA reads TGTGCCAGCAGCTTAGGGGTCGGGCCCCAGCATTTT.

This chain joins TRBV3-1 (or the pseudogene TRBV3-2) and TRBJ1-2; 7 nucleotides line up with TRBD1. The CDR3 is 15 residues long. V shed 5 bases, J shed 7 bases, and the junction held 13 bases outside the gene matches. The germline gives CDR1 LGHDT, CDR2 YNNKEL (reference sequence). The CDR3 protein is CASSLSTGYGIGYTF. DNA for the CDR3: TGTGCCAGCAGCTTATCGACAGGGTATGGGATTGGCTACACCTTC.

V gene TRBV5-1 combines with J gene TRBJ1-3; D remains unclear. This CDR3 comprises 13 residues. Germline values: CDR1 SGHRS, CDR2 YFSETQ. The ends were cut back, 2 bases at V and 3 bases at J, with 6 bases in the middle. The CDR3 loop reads CASSLADGNTIYF. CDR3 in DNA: TGCGCCAGCAGCTTAGCCGATGGAAACACCATATATTTT.

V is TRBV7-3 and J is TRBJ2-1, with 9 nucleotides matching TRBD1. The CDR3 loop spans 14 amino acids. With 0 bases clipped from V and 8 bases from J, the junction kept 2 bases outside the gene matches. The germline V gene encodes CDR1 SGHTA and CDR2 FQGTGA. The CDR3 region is CASSLTWTGDEQFF. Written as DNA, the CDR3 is TGTGCCAGCAGCTTAACATGGACAGGGGATGAGCAGTTCTTC.

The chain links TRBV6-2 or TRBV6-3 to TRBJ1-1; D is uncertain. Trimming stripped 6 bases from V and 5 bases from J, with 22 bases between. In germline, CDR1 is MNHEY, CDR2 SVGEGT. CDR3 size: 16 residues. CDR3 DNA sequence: TGTGCCAGCAGCTCTTCTATGATCCTCCGAAAGACTGAAGCTTTCTTT. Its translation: CASSSSMILRKTEAFF.

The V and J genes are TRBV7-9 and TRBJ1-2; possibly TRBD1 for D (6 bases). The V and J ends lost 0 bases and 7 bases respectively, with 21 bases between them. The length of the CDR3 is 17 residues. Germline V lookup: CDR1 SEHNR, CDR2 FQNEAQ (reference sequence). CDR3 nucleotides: TGTGCCAGCAGCTTAGCGGGGGCCCGAGCAGGGGATGGTGGCTACACCTTC. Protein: CASSLAGARAGDGGYTF. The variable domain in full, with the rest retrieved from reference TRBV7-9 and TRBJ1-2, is DTGVSQNPRHKITKRGQNVTFRCDPISEHNRLYWYRQTLGQGPEFLTYFQNEAQLEKSRLLSDRFSAERPKGSFSTLEIQRTEQGDSAMYLCASSLAGARAGDGGYTFGSGTRLTVV.

The CDR3 DNA reads as TGTGCCAGTAGTCAGGGCCCTAGCACAGATACGCAGTATTTT. It is translated as CASSQGPSTDTQYF. The chain recombines TRBV19 with TRBJ2-3; tentatively, D is TRBD1 (5 bases). CDR1 is LNHDA, CDR2 SQIVND, per germline (reference sequence). Trimming stripped 5 bases from V and 0 bases from J, with 9 bases between. This CDR3 has 14 amino acids. The variable domain in full, completed from reference TRBV19 and TRBJ2-3, reads DGGITQSPKYLFRKEGQNVTLSCEQNLNHDAMYWYRQDPGQGLRLIYYSQIVNDFQKGDIAEGYSVSREKKESFPLTVTSAQKNPTAFYLCASSQGPSTDTQYFGPGTRLTVL.

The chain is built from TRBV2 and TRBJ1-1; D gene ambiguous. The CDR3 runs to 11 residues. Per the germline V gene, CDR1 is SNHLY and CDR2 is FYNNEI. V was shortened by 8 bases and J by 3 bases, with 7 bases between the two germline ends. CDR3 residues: CASLVYTEAFF. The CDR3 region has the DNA TGTGCCAGCCTTGTCTACACTGAAGCTTTCTTT.

CDR3 loop: CASSAGQLLNTEAFF. The CDR3 bases are TGTGCCAGCAGCGCGGGACAGCTTTTGAACACTGAAGCTTTCTTT. This chain joins TRBV7-8 and TRBJ1-1; 7 bases fit TRBD1. The trim removed 5 bases at V and 0 bases at J, leaving 6 bases unmatched. The CDR3 is made up of 15 amino acids. Germline V CDR1 and CDR2: SGHVS, FQNEAQ.

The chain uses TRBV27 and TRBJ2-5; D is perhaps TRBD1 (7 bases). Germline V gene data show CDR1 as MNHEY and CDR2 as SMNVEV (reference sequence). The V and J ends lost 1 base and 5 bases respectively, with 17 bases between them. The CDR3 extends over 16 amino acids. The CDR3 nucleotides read TGTGCCAGCAGTTTATGGGGGGACAGCACTCAGGAGACCCAGTACTTC. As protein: CASSLWGDSTQETQYF.

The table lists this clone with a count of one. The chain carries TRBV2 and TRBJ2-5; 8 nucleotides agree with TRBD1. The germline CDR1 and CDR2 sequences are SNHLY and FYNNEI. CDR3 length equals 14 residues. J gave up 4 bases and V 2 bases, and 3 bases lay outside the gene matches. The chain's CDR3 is CASSEQGARETQYF. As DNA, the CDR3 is TGTGCCAGCAGTGAACAGGGGGCGCGAGAGACCCAGTACTTC.

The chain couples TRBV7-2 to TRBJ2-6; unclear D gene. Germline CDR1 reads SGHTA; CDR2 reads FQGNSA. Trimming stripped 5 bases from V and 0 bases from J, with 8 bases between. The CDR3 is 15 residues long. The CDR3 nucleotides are TGTGCCAGCAGCCAGGCTGGCTCTGGGGCCAACGTCCTGACTTTC. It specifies CASSQAGSGANVLTF.

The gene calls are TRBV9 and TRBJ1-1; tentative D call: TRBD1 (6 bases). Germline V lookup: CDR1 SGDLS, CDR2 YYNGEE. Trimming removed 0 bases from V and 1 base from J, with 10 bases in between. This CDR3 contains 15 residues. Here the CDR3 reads CASSVGTGTNTEAFF. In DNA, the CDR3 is TGTGCCAGCAGCGTAGGAACAGGGACGAACACTGAAGCTTTCTTT.

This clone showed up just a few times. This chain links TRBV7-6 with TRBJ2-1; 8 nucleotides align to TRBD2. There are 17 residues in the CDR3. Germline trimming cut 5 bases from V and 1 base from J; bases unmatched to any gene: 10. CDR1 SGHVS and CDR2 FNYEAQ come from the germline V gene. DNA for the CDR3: TGTGCCAGCAGCGATTGGACTAGCAGCCAATCCTACAATGAGCAGTTCTTC. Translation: CASSDWTSSQSYNEQFF.